Listed below are T cell receptor beta chains from one sample, sequenced in a study of shared T cell receptors in the human thymus. Using immunoSEQ multiplex PCR, the repertoire was profiled, and TCRdb retains in-frame clones only, with some absent. The sample carries 700,000 to 750,000 clones, approximately 83% recorded once. This sample also belongs to another study, concerning human thymus T cells.

The sequenced sample was thymocytes. Receptor source: a girl under two years old with a congenital heart defect. CDR3s include the opening cysteine and the closing phenylalanine or tryptophan. A D gene is named only where the DNA matches it firmly. Only part of the rows carry a size: once, few, many, or a class if the clone is expanded.

V gene	J gene	D gene	clone size	CDR3 protein	CDR3 DNA
TRBV5-1	TRBJ2-2	-	-	CASSLAGGLPGELFF	TGCGCCAGCAGCTTGGCCGGGGGGCTGCCCGGGGAGCTGTTTTTT
TRBV7-9	TRBJ1-1	-	-	CASRHEAEAFF	TGTGCCAGCAGACACGAGGCTGAAGCTTTCTTT
TRBV2	TRBJ1-2	TRBD1	-	CASTLDRNYGYTF	TGTGCCAGCACCCTGGACAGGAACTATGGCTACACCTTC
TRBV10-3	TRBJ1-1	-	few	CAISDLDRPEAFF	TGTGCCATCAGCGATTTAGACAGGCCCGAAGCTTTCTTT
TRBV11-2	TRBJ2-7	-	-	CASSLDPGPKLATYEQYF	TGTGCCAGCAGCTTAGATCCGGGGCCGAAACTAGCTACCTACGAGCAGTACTTC
TRBV5-4	TRBJ1-1	-	-	CASSLSEKTEAFF	TGTGCCAGCAGCTTGAGCGAAAAGACTGAAGCTTTCTTT
TRBV29-1	TRBJ2-1	TRBD2	-	CSVRGGRTSGTYNEQFF	TGCAGCGTTCGTGGCGGGAGGACTAGCGGGACATACAATGAGCAGTTCTTC
TRBV4-3	TRBJ2-7	-	-	CASSQDPWTDTYEQYF	TGCGCCAGCAGCCAAGATCCGTGGACAGACACTTACGAGCAGTACTTC
TRBV7-9	TRBJ1-1	-	-	CASSLWEETEAFF	TGTGCCAGCAGCTTATGGGAGGAAACTGAAGCTTTCTTT
TRBV27	TRBJ2-7	-	-	CASSLTQTRAGNYEQYF	TGTGCCAGCAGCCTCACCCAAACTCGAGCAGGGAACTACGAGCAGTACTTC
TRBV14	TRBJ1-2	-	-	CASSHWARPTYGYTF	TGTGCCAGCAGCCATTGGGCCAGACCTACCTATGGCTACACCTTC
TRBV9	TRBJ2-2	-	-	CASSVAPGKLRTGELFF	TGTGCCAGCAGCGTAGCTCCGGGGAAATTGAGAACCGGGGAGCTGTTTTTT
TRBV18	TRBJ2-7	TRBD1	-	CASSPGDRDSYEQYF	TGTGCCAGCTCACCGGGGGACAGGGACTCCTACGAGCAGTACTTC
TRBV4-1	TRBJ1-6	TRBD1	-	CASSQIWLQGAPLYNSPLHF	TGCGCCAGCAGCCAAATTTGGCTTCAGGGGGCGCCTCTCTATAATTCACCCCTCCACTTT
TRBV30	TRBJ2-5	-	-	CAWGQTQETQYF	TGTGCCTGGGGACAGACCCAAGAGACCCAGTACTTC
TRBV29-1	TRBJ1-5	TRBD1	once	CSVKTGDSNQPQHF	TGCAGCGTCAAGACAGGGGATAGCAATCAGCCCCAGCATTTT
TRBV4-1	TRBJ1-2	TRBD1	-	CASSQEVPTGVFGYTF	TGCGCCAGCAGCCAAGAGGTCCCGACAGGGGTCTTTGGCTACACCTTC
TRBV10-2	TRBJ1-2	TRBD1	-	CAIRDRTYGYTF	TGCGCCATCCGGGACAGGACATATGGCTACACCTTC
TRBV5-6	TRBJ1-2	-	-	CASSLLEVEGTSPNYGYTF	TGTGCCAGCAGCCTGCTAGAAGTGGAGGGAACCTCCCCTAACTATGGCTACACCTTC